This TCR beta chain was captured in a study of OX40 agonist ivuxolimab in advanced cancers. The data were produced by immunoSEQ multiplex PCR, yet TCRdb's version contains in-frame clones alone and is incomplete. There are about 24,000 clones in the sample; around 90% occur only once, and 9.5% to 10% lies in the top ten. V lost 3 bases to trimming and J lost 0 bases, with 13 bases between them. The CDR3 totals 16 residues. From germline, CDR1 is SGHNT and CDR2 YYREEE (reference sequence). Concerning this clone itself: Antigen unknown.

Study-level findings and limits: Expanded peripheral T cell antigen specificity was not determined. With doses of 0.1 to 3.0 mg/kg, CD4+ and CD8+ blood T cells had undergone clonal expansion by week 6.

The sequence derives from an adult with an advanced solid tumor such as melanoma, head and neck, liver or kidney cancer. The genes are TRBV5-4 and TRBJ2-1; TRBD1 or TRBD2 may be the D gene (5 bases each). The sequences come from CD4+ or CD8+ T cells sorted from blood, collected in a trial of the OX40 agonist ivuxolimab. In DNA, the CDR3 is TGTGCCAGCAGCTCGGGACGGACTCGCTCCTACAATGAGCAGTTCTTC. Its translation: CASSSGRTRSYNEQFF.